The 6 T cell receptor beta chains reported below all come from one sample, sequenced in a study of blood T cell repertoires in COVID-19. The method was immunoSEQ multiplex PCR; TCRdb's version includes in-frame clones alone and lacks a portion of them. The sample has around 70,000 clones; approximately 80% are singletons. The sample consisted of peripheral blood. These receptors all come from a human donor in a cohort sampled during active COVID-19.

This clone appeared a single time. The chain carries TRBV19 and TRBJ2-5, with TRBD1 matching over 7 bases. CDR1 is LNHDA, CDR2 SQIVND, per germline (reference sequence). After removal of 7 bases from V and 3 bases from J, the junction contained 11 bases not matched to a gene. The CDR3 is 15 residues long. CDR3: CASTSPGTAEETQYF. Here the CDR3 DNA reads TGTGCCAGTACCTCCCCCGGGACAGCTGAAGAGACCCAGTACTTC.

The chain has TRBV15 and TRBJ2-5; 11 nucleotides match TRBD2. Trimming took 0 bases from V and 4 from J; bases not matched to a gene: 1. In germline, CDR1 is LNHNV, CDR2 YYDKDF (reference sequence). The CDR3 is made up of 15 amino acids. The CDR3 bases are TGTGCCACCAGCAGAGACACTAGCGGGAGAGAGACCCAGTACTTC. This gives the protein CATSRDTSGRETQYF.

CDR3 coding DNA: TGTGCCAGCAGTGAAGGGGGTTTCAGCGGGAGTCAGCGTACCGAGTTCTTC. Protein: CASSEGGFSGSQRTEFF. V is TRBV2 and J is TRBJ2-1, with 8 positions matching TRBD2. CDR1 and CDR2 from the germline V gene are SNHLY and FYNNEI. The CDR3 is made up of 17 amino acids. Unmatched junction bases numbered 19, after V lost 1 base and J lost 14 bases.

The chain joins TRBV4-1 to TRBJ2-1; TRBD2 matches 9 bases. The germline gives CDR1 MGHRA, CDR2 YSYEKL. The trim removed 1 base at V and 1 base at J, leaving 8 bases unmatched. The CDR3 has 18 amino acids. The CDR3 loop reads CASSQGILLAGSYNEQFF. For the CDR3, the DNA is TGCGCCAGCAGCCAAGGGATCCTCCTAGCGGGATCCTACAATGAGCAGTTCTTC.

CDR3 sequence reads: CASSPLVAGGPNEQFF. CDR3 in DNA: TGCGCCAGCAGCCCCCTAGTAGCGGGAGGGCCGAATGAGCAGTTCTTC. The V call is TRBV4-1, the J call TRBJ2-1; 11 nucleotides line up with TRBD2. J was trimmed by 7 bases and V by 4 bases; bases with no gene match: 9. The CDR3 is 16 residues long. Per the germline V gene, CDR1 is MGHRA and CDR2 is YSYEKL.

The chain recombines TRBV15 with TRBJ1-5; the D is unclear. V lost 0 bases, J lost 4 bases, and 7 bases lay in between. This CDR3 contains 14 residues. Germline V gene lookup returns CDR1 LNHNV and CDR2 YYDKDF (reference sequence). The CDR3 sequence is CATSRDRGNQPQHF. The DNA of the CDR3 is TGTGCCACCAGCAGAGATCGGGGTAATCAGCCCCAGCATTTT.